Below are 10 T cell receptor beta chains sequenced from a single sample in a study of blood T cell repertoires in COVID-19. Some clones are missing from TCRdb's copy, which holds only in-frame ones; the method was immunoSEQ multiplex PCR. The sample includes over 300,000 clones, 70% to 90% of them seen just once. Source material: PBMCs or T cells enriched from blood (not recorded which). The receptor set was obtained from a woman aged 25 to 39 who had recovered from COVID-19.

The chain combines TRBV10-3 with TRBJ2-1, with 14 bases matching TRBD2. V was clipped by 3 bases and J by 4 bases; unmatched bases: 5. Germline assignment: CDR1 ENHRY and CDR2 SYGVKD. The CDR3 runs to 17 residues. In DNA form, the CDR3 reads TGTGCCATCAGTGAAGGGACTAGCGGGGGTATATACAATGAGCAGTTCTTC. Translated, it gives CAISEGTSGGIYNEQFF.

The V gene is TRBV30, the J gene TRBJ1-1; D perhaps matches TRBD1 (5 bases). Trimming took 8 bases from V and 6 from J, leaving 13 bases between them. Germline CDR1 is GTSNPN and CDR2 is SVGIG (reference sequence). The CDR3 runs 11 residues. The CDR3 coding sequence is TGTGCCGGAAGGGGTTGGGCTGAAGCTTTCTTT. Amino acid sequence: CAGRGWAEAFF. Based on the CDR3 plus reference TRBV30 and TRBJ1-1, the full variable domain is SQTIHQWPATLVQPVGSPLSLECTVEGTSNPNLYWYRQAAGRGLQLLFYSVGIGQISSEVPQNLSASRPQDRQFILSSKKLLLSDSGFYLCAGRGWAEAFFGQGTRLTVV.

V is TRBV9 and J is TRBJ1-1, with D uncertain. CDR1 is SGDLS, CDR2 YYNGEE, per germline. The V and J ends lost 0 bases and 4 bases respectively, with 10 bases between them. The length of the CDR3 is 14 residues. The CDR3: CASSVEEVGTEAFF. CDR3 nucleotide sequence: TGTGCCAGCAGCGTAGAGGAGGTCGGCACTGAAGCTTTCTTT.

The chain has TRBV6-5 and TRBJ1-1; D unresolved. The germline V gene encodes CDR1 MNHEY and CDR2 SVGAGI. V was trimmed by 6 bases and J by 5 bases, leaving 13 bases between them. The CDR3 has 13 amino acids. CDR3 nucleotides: TGTGCCAGCAGGCCCGGACTGAGTACTGAAGCTTTCTTT. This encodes CASRPGLSTEAFF.

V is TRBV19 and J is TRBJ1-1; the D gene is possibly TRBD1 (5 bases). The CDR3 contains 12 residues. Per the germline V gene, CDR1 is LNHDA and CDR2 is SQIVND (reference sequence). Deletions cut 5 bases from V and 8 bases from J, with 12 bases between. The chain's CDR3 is CASSFLRTEAFF. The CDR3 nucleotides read TGTGCCAGTAGTTTTCTTCGGACAGAAGCTTTCTTT.

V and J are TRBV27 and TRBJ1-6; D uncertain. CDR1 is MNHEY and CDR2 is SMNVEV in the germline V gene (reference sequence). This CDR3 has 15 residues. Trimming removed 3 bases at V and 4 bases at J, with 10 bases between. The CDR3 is CASSFGLEYNSPLHF. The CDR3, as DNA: TGTGCCAGCAGTTTTGGTCTTGAGTATAATTCACCCCTCCACTTT.

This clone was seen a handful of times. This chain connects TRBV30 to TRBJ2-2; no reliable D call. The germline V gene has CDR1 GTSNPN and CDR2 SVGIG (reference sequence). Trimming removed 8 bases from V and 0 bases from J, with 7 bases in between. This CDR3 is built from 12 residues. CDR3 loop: CARTPNTGELFF. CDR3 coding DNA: TGTGCCCGTACACCGAACACCGGGGAGCTGTTTTTT.

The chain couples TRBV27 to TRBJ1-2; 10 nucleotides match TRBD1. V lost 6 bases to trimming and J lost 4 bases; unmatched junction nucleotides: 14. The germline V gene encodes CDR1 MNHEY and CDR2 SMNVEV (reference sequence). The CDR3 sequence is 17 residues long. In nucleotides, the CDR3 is TGTGCCAGCAGGCAAACCGGGACAGGGGCCGCGGTCTATGGCTACACCTTC. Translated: CASRQTGTGAAVYGYTF.

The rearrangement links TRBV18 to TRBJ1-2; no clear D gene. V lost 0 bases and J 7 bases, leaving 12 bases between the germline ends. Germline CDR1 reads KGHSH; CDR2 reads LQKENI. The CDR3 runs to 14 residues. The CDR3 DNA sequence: TGTGCCAGCTCACCACCGTCGGGGTTGTCTGGCTACACCTTC. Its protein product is CASSPPSGLSGYTF.

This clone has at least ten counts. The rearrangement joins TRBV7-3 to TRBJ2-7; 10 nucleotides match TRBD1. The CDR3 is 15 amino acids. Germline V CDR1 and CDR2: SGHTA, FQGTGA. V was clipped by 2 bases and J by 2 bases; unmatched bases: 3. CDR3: CASSLGGQGPYEQYF. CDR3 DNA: TGTGCCAGCAGCTTAGGGGGACAGGGGCCCTACGAGCAGTACTTC.